This T cell receptor (beta chain) was identified during a study of cytomegalovirus exposure and HLA in healthy donors. As for the study in general: In an earlier analysis, around 100 million unique TCR beta sequences were found from 150 million to 200 million T cells.

A remark on this clone: Its target is unknown.

A multiplex PCR was run with 60 Vbeta primers and 13 Jbeta primers. The assay was immunoSEQ multiplex PCR, and TCRdb's table has in-frame clones only and misses some. This sample's table reports roughly 40,000 clones. Germline lookup yields CDR1 LNHDA and CDR2 SQIVND (reference sequence). The V gene end was trimmed by 10 bases and the J gene end by 2 bases; junction bases not matched to a gene: 4. This CDR3 is 12 amino acids long. Overall study results and limits: Common viral pathogens (according to a later analysis) appeared linked to several of the most significant clusters.

The gene calls are TRBV19 and TRBJ1-2, with 7 positions matching TRBD1. Sequenced material: PBMCs. The receptor was derived from a man aged 35 to 55 in good health and CMV-seropositive. The DNA for the CDR3 is TGTGCCACCCTACAGGGGAACTATGGCTACACCTTC. It translates to CATLQGNYGYTF.